The subject of this entry is one TCR beta chain. The data stem from a study of blood T cell repertoires in COVID-19. Study summary: Acute and convalescent COVID-19 specimens originated in the United States, Italy and Spain.

V was pared by 0 bases and J by 1 base, with 19 bases between. The CDR3 covers 19 residues. Germline CDR1 is LGHNA and CDR2 is YSLEER. How the authors handled the data: The assay estimated nucleated cells by amplifying reference gene primers. Profiling relied on immunoSEQ multiplex PCR, and the TCRdb table lists in-frame clones only, not all of them. V, J and clone size derive from that table, while D and trimming were established from the DNA sequence. The repertoire includes 470,000 or so clones, around 85% of them detected once, and under 4% sits in the top ten. Input material: peripheral blood. The J gene is TRBJ1-5, the V gene TRBV4-3, with D unresolved. This clonotype was sampled from a human donor in a cohort sampled during active COVID-19. This chain's CDR3 is CASSQDLEAGSGSNQPQHF. In nucleotides, the CDR3 is TGCGCCAGCAGCCAAGATCTGGAGGCCGGGTCCGGGAGCAATCAGCCCCAGCATTTT.